This T cell receptor beta chain was documented in a study of blood T cells in healthy people across ages. CDR3 length equals 13 residues. V gave up 5 bases and J gave up 4 bases, with 12 bases separating them. The germline V gene has CDR1 MNHEY and CDR2 SMNVEV (reference sequence). The authors ran a second PCR of about 7 to 11 cycles using a sample-barcoded 5' primer and a J-beta primer mix. TCRdb processed the 5' RACE reads anew with MiXCR; each CDR3 protein has one entry. The sample shows around 2 million distinct CDR3 sequences, 35% to 50% of them seen only once. The gene calls are TRBV27 and TRBJ2-7; D gene uncertain. The sequenced sample consisted of blood. This TCR came from a human donor in good health. The CDR3 here is CASSPSGQYEQYF. CDR3 bases: TGTGCCAGCAGTCCAAGTGGGCAATACGAGCAGTACTTC.